The 16 T cell receptor beta chains below were found in one sample sequenced in a study of cytomegalovirus exposure and HLA in healthy donors. Primers for the PCR totalled 60 Vbeta and 13 Jbeta. The repertoire was sequenced with immunoSEQ multiplex PCR; TCRdb's copy has only in-frame clones and lacks some. The data show 200,000 to 250,000 clones, roughly 79% seen once. Input material: PBMCs. These receptors were collected from a middle-aged woman in good health and CMV-seronegative.

This clone has a single count. The chain couples TRBV7-9 to TRBJ2-7; 8 bases fit TRBD2. Germline values: CDR1 SEHNR, CDR2 FQNEAQ (reference sequence). V trimming: 4 bases; J trimming: 4 bases; junction bases outside the gene matches: 6. CDR3 length: 14 residues. The CDR3 DNA sequence: TGTGCCAGCAGCTCCGGACTAGCAATGTACGAGCAGTACTTC. Protein product: CASSSGLAMYEQYF.

In DNA, the CDR3 is TGCGCCAGCAGCCAACAAGGGACAGCTGCTAACTATGGCTACACCTTC. Translating gives CASSQQGTAANYGYTF. The chain has TRBV4-3 and TRBJ1-2; 7 nucleotides line up with TRBD1. The CDR3 is 16 residues long. Germline CDR1 is LGHNA and CDR2 is YSLEER. With V trimmed by 2 bases and J by 0 bases, 6 bases remained unmatched.

The chain couples TRBV27 to TRBJ1-1, with D tentatively TRBD1 (6 bases). Trimming pared 0 bases from V and 4 bases from J, leaving 12 bases between. This CDR3 has 15 residues. The germline gives CDR1 MNHEY, CDR2 SMNVEV (reference sequence). The CDR3 DNA reads as TGTGCCAGCAGTTTATCGTCCTCAGGGGCCACTGAAGCTTTCTTT. This sequence encodes CASSLSSSGATEAFF.

This clone was observed once. This sequence joins TRBV7-2 and TRBJ2-1; no clear D gene. Germline loops: CDR1 SGHTA, CDR2 FQGNSA. The CDR3 contains 15 residues. Trimming shortened V by 1 base and J by 7 bases, and 14 bases separated the two germline ends. CDR3 DNA sequence: TGTGCCAGCAGCTTAGGGTCTGTGACGAGGAATGAGCAGTTCTTC. This gives the protein CASSLGSVTRNEQFF.

The V and J genes are TRBV6-4 and TRBJ2-1; D is unresolved. This CDR3 is built from 13 residues. Trimming removed 3 bases from V and 8 bases from J, with 11 bases in between. Per germline, CDR1 MRHNA and CDR2 SNTAGT. The CDR3 here is CASSDLPGYEQFF. The CDR3 DNA reads as TGTGCCAGCAGTGATTTGCCCGGGTATGAGCAGTTCTTC.

The chain carries TRBV6-5 and TRBJ1-1, with 8 bases identical to TRBD1. Germline CDR1 and CDR2: MNHEY and SVGAGI. The CDR3 extends over 13 amino acids. After removal of 10 bases from V and 5 bases from J, the junction contained 9 bases not matched to a gene. CDR3 bases: TGTGCCACCTTGAACAGGGGGGGGACTGAAGCTTTCTTT. Protein: CATLNRGGTEAFF.

V gene TRBV5-1 combines with J gene TRBJ2-5, with TRBD1 identical over 7 bases. With 4 bases clipped from V and 1 base from J, the junction kept 7 bases outside the gene matches. Germline loops: CDR1 SGHRS, CDR2 YFSETQ. The CDR3 extends over 15 amino acids. DNA for the CDR3: TGCGCCAGCAGCCAGGGGGACCAAACCCAAGAGACCCAGTACTTC. It codes for CASSQGDQTQETQYF.

V gene TRBV6-5 combines with J gene TRBJ2-5, with D unresolved. The CDR3 is 13 residues long. Looked up from germline, CDR1 is MNHEY and CDR2 is SVGAGI. V was clipped by 2 bases and J by 2 bases, with 6 bases between them. CDR3 amino acids: CASSYRSQETQYF. Here the CDR3 DNA reads TGTGCCAGCAGTTACCGGTCTCAAGAGACCCAGTACTTC.

In this sample, this clone turned up once. The rearrangement uses TRBV5-5 and TRBJ1-2; no firm D call. Trimming left V 4 bases short and J 4 bases short, with 11 bases between. This CDR3 comprises 13 residues. The germline CDR1 and CDR2 sequences are SGHKS and YYEKEE (reference sequence). CDR3 protein: CASSPPDIYGYTF. The CDR3 DNA sequence: TGTGCCAGCAGCCCGCCTGACATCTATGGCTACACCTTC.

This clone has more than one count but fewer than ten. V and J are TRBV5-1 and TRBJ1-3; D is uncertain. CDR1 and CDR2 (germline): SGHRS, YFSETQ. The CDR3 spans 16 residues. Trimming cost V 7 bases and J 0 bases, with 17 bases left between them. The DNA of the CDR3 is TGCGCCAGCCGATCCTCTACCTTTGGCTCTGGAAACACCATATATTTT. Translated: CASRSSTFGSGNTIYF.

This chain joins TRBV9 and TRBJ1-2; D is ambiguous. The CDR3 is made up of 15 amino acids. Trimming took 0 bases from V and 4 from J, leaving 13 bases between them. Germline V gene data show CDR1 as SGDLS and CDR2 as YYNGEE. The CDR3 DNA is TGTGCCAGCAGCGTAGAACAGTCCATGCCCTATGGCTACACCTTC. As protein: CASSVEQSMPYGYTF.

The chain is built from TRBV11-3 and TRBJ2-7; D might be TRBD1 (6 bases). From germline, CDR1 is SGHNT and CDR2 YENEEA. This CDR3 region has 12 residues. The V end was cut by 4 bases, the J end by 5 bases, with 9 bases between. The CDR3 coding sequence is TGTGCCAGCAGCTATGGGGGCCACGAGCAGTACTTC. Encoded protein: CASSYGGHEQYF.

This clone was picked up one time. Here the CDR3 reads CASSSRPSAGGEGETQYF. The CDR3 DNA is TGCGCCAGCAGCTCCCGGCCATCGGCAGGGGGCGAGGGGGAGACCCAGTACTTC. V and J are TRBV5-1 and TRBJ2-5, with 8 bases identical to TRBD1. Germline trimming cut 3 bases from V and 5 bases from J; bases unmatched to any gene: 18. From germline, CDR1 is SGHRS and CDR2 YFSETQ. The CDR3 runs to 18 residues.

The rearrangement uses TRBV7-2 and TRBJ2-5; TRBD1 matches 9 bases. The ends lost 6 bases at V and 4 bases at J; junction bases unmatched: 6. The CDR3 contains 14 residues. CDR1 and CDR2 (germline): SGHTA, FQGNSA. Here the CDR3 DNA reads TGTGCCAGCAGATTAACAGGGGGCCTAGAGACCCAGTACTTC. Translated, it gives CASRLTGGLETQYF.

The chain employs TRBV11-3 and TRBJ2-5; 7 nucleotides match TRBD2. J lost 1 base, V lost 5 bases, and 7 bases had no gene match. CDR1 is SGHNT, CDR2 YENEEA, per germline. The CDR3 consists of 15 residues. Here the CDR3 reads CASSRNGLVQETQYF. The CDR3 DNA is TGTGCCAGCAGCCGAAACGGACTAGTCCAAGAGACCCAGTACTTC. The complete variable domain, with remaining parts taken from reference TRBV11-3 and TRBJ2-5, reads EAGVVQSPRYKIIEKKQPVAFWCNPISGHNTLYWYLQNLGQGPELLIRYENEEAVDDSQLPKDRFSAERLKGVDSTLKIQPAELGDSAVYLCASSRNGLVQETQYFGPGTRLLVL.

This clone has only a few counts. V gene TRBV5-4 combines with J gene TRBJ1-3; D unclear. The V gene lost 3 bases and the J gene lost 2 bases, with 6 bases spanning the gap. In germline, CDR1 is SGHNT, CDR2 YYREEE (reference sequence). This CDR3 has 13 residues. The CDR3 DNA reads TGTGCCAGCAGCTCTTTCCCTGGAAACACCATATATTTT. Translation: CASSSFPGNTIYF.